This T cell receptor (beta chain) appears in the sequencing data of a study of T cells in women clearing cervical HPV infection. This table comes from immunoSEQ multiplex PCR, and its TCRdb copy is limited to in-frame clones, with some not included. The data include 25,000 to 35,000 clones; the top ten clones carry 15% to 20%. The CDR3 length is 15 residues. Germline V gene data show CDR1 as SEHNR and CDR2 as FQNEAQ (reference sequence). With regard to this clone: The sequenced fragment ends 3 residues before the CDR3 boundary, so the rest is inferred from the germline J gene.

The clonotype comes from a woman aged 18 to 75 with a cervical HPV16 infection that either progressed to CIN3+ or cleared (not recorded which). The sequencing sample was made of blood buffy coat. This chain joins TRBV7-9 and TRBJ1-1; possible D gene TRBD1, 5 bases. The chain's CDR3 is CASIKGLREAYGAFF. The part of the CDR3 DNA that was read is TGTGCCAGCATTAAGGGACTACGGGAGGCCTATGGC.